This T cell receptor (beta chain) was recovered during a study of blood T cell repertoires in COVID-19. This table comes from immunoSEQ multiplex PCR, and its TCRdb copy is limited to in-frame clones, with some not included. The table lists nearly 100,000 clones, about 81% of them singletons. Sample: peripheral blood. This sequence was found in a woman between 55 and 75 years old with acute or convalescent COVID-19.

The CDR3 region has the DNA TGTGCCAGCAGCCGTCTCCGGGACAGGAACACAGATACGCAGTATTTT. It codes for CASSRLRDRNTDTQYF. This chain links TRBV11-3 with TRBJ2-3; 8 bases are a match to TRBD1. This CDR3 is 16 amino acids long. The V gene end was trimmed by 5 bases and the J gene end by 2 bases; junction bases not matched to a gene: 9. CDR1 SGHNT and CDR2 YENEEA come from the germline V gene.